These T cell receptor beta chains were read from a single sample in a study of OX40 agonist ivuxolimab in advanced cancers. The protocol was immunoSEQ multiplex PCR, while the TCRdb copy is restricted to in-frame clones and leaves out a portion. This sample has about 68,000 clones, with about 90% found just once. Source: CD4+ or CD8+ T cells sorted from blood, taken in a trial of the OX40 agonist ivuxolimab. Receptors were obtained from an adult with an advanced solid tumor such as melanoma, head and neck, liver or kidney cancer. Both conserved end residues are part of each CDR3. Fields, in order: J gene, D gene, clone size, V gene, CDR3 DNA, CDR3 protein. D genes are given only for firm matches. Part of the rows lack a size; the others show once, few, many or a class for expanded clones.

>TRBJ1-1|TRBD1|few|TRBV28
TGTGCCAGCAGTTGGACAGGGTACGGAACTGAAGCTTTCTTT
CASSWTGYGTEAFF
>TRBJ2-7|NA|NA|TRBV7-9
TGTGCCAGCAGCTTTCCAGCTACCTACGAGCAGTACTTC
CASSFPATYEQYF
>TRBJ1-1|TRBD1|NA|TRBV2
TGTGCCAGCAGATGGACAGGGGGAGAGACTGAAGCTTTCTTT
CASRWTGGETEAFF
>TRBJ1-2|NA|NA|TRBV6-5
TGTGCCAGCAGTTGGGCGAACCCCAACTATGGCTACACCTTC
CASSWANPNYGYTF
>TRBJ1-4|NA|NA|TRBV13
TGTGCCAGCAGCTCCCTGCAGGCAATTAATGAAAAACTGTTTTTT
CASSSLQAINEKLFF
>TRBJ2-1|TRBD2|NA|TRBV5-4
TGTGCCAGCAGCACCAAGACTAGCGGGGAGTCAGAGCAGTTCTTC
CASSTKTSGESEQFF
>TRBJ2-6|NA|NA|TRBV6-4
TGTGCCAGCAGTGACTCCACCTCTGGGGCCAACGTCCTGACTTTC
CASSDSTSGANVLTF
>TRBJ1-3|TRBD1|NA|TRBV5-1
TGCGCCAGCAGCTTCACAGGGGGCATTGGAAACACCATATATTTT
CASSFTGGIGNTIYF
>TRBJ1-3|NA|NA|TRBV11-2
TGTGCCAGCAGCTTAAACCCTGGAAACACCATATATTTT
CASSLNPGNTIYF
>TRBJ1-4|NA|NA|TRBV29-1
TGCAGCGTTGCTTTGGCCGAATCTAATGAAAAACTGTTTTTT
CSVALAESNEKLFF
>TRBJ1-1|TRBD1|NA|TRBV5-1
TGCGCCAGCAGCTTGGAGGGGGCAGTTGAAGCTTTCTTT
CASSLEGAVEAFF
>TRBJ2-7|NA|NA|TRBV7-9
TGTGCCAGCAGCTTAAGCCCGGTCGCGAGCTCCTACGAGCAGTACTTC
CASSLSPVASSYEQYF
>TRBJ2-1|NA|NA|TRBV14
TGTGCCAGCAGCCAGTTAGTAGAGCAGTTCTTC
CASSQLVEQFF
>TRBJ1-5|NA|NA|TRBV28
TGTGCCAGCAGTTTAGTCAGGGACAATCAGCCCCAGCATTTT
CASSLVRDNQPQHF
>TRBJ2-7|NA|NA|TRBV7-6
TGTGCCAGCAGCTTAGAAGGGGCCGAGCAGTACTTC
CASSLEGAEQYF
>TRBJ1-2|NA|NA|TRBV7-2
TGTGCCAGCAGCTTAGCGGCAGGGAACTATGGCTACACCTTC
CASSLAAGNYGYTF
>TRBJ1-3|NA|NA|TRBV28
TGTGCCAGCAGGGACTCCCCCCTCTCTGGAAACACCATATATTTT
CASRDSPLSGNTIYF
>TRBJ1-5|NA|NA|TRBV4-1
TGCGCCAGTAGCCCCGGGCAGGCTTATAGCAATCAGCCCCAGCATTTT
CASSPGQAYSNQPQHF
>TRBJ2-1|NA|NA|TRBV28
TGTGCCAGCACCCTGGGGACTTCTAATTGGAATGAGCAGTTCTTC
CASTLGTSNWNEQFF
>TRBJ2-3|NA|NA|TRBV29-1
TGCAGCGTTGAACAGGGCCTTAAGTTGGATACGCAGTATTTT
CSVEQGLKLDTQYF
>TRBJ2-7|NA|NA|TRBV10-1
TGCGCCAGCAGTGAGTCCTCGCTCGAGCAGTACTTC
CASSESSLEQYF
>TRBJ1-5|NA|NA|TRBV4-2
TGTGCCAGCAGCCAAGTAATTGGGGGCAATCAGCCCCAGCATTTT
CASSQVIGGNQPQHF
>TRBJ1-3|NA|NA|TRBV5-1
TGCGCCAGCAGCTTGGACAGAGGATCTGGAAACACCATATATTTT
CASSLDRGSGNTIYF
>TRBJ1-4|NA|NA|TRBV4-3
TGCGCCAGCAGCCAAGAACTCCGGAATGAAAAACTGTTTTTT
CASSQELRNEKLFF
>TRBJ2-3|NA|NA|TRBV19
TGTGCCAGTAGTAAAGCGATGGTAGATACGCAGTATTTT
CASSKAMVDTQYF
>TRBJ2-4|TRBD1|few|TRBV6-5
TGTGCCAGCAGTTACAGACAGGGCAGAGTGATTCAGTACTTC
CASSYRQGRVIQYF
>TRBJ1-2|NA|NA|TRBV9
TGTGCCAGCAGCGAACCGGGCTATGGCTACACCTTC
CASSEPGYGYTF
>TRBJ2-7|NA|NA|TRBV19
TGTGCCAGTAGTGGGGGAGGAGCCTACGAGCAGTACTTC
CASSGGGAYEQYF
>TRBJ1-1|NA|NA|TRBV27
TGTGCCAGCAGTTCCGGGGCGGGGACTGAAGCTTTCTTT
CASSSGAGTEAFF
>TRBJ2-3|NA|few|TRBV7-3
TGTGCCAGCAGCACAGGGTTTGGCACAGATACGCAGTATTTT
CASSTGFGTDTQYF
>TRBJ1-5|NA|once|TRBV2
TGTGCCAGCAGTGAAGTGGTGGTCAGGACGGTGAGCAATCAGCCCCAGCATTTT
CASSEVVVRTVSNQPQHF
>TRBJ2-1|TRBD2|NA|TRBV19
TGTGCCAGTATTCCCGGGACTAGAGGATTCAATGAGCAGTTCTTC
CASIPGTRGFNEQFF
>TRBJ2-7|NA|NA|TRBV11-2
TGTGCCAGCAGCTTCAGACAGACATTCTACGAGCAGTACTTC
CASSFRQTFYEQYF
>TRBJ1-3|NA|NA|TRBV19
TGTGCCAGTAAAGAGGGCGGATTCTCTGGAAACACCATATATTTT
CASKEGGFSGNTIYF
>TRBJ1-1|NA|NA|TRBV6-5
TGTGCCAGCAGTTACGGGGGGGACTATGAAGCTTTCTTT
CASSYGGDYEAFF
>TRBJ2-1|TRBD2|NA|TRBV4-1
TGCGCCAGCAGCCAAGGACCGGGAGGGGATGAGCAGTTCTTC
CASSQGPGGDEQFF
>TRBJ2-1|NA|NA|TRBV27
TGTGCCAGCAGTTTAGAACAGGCAAATTACAATGAGCAGTTCTTC
CASSLEQANYNEQFF
>TRBJ2-1|NA|once|TRBV19
TGTGCCAGTAGCCCGTCCCCTGACGGGCCACGCTACAATGAGCAGTTCTTC
CASSPSPDGPRYNEQFF
>TRBJ1-5|NA|NA|TRBV19
TGTGCCAGTAGCCCCGGGACACGAAGCAATCAGCCCCAGCATTTT
CASSPGTRSNQPQHF
>TRBJ2-7|NA|NA|TRBV9
TGTGCCAGCAGCGCTGGACAGCCCTACGAGCAGTACTTC
CASSAGQPYEQYF
>TRBJ2-3|NA|once|TRBV9
TGTGCCAGCAGCGTAGATCCCCCGCCCGCAGATACGCAGTATTTT
CASSVDPPPADTQYF
>TRBJ2-3|NA|NA|TRBV13
TGTGCCAGCAGCTTGGGTAGCACAGATACGCAGTATTTT
CASSLGSTDTQYF
>TRBJ1-2|NA|NA|TRBV12-5
TGTGCTAGTGCTTTGCGGGGGTATGGCTACACCTTC
CASALRGYGYTF
>TRBJ2-7|TRBD2|NA|TRBV28
TGTGCCAGCAGTTTATCCGGGGGGAAACCCGACTACGAGCAGTACTTC
CASSLSGGKPDYEQYF
>TRBJ1-2|NA|NA|TRBV27
TGTGCCAGCAGTTTAATACCACCTAACTATGGCTACACCTTC
CASSLIPPNYGYTF
>TRBJ2-5|NA|NA|TRBV27
TGTGCCAGCAGCGGGGCCCAAGAGACCCAGTACTTC
CASSGAQETQYF
>TRBJ1-1|NA|NA|TRBV5-6
TGTGCCAGCAGCTTGTGGGGCTCCATGAACACTGAAGCTTTCTTT
CASSLWGSMNTEAFF
>TRBJ2-7|NA|NA|TRBV28
TGTGCCAGCAGGGATTTAGACTTCTCCTACGAGCAGTACTTC
CASRDLDFSYEQYF
>TRBJ2-2|NA|NA|TRBV6-6
TGTGCCAGCAGTTACGGAACGTCGAACACCGGGGAGCTGTTTTTT
CASSYGTSNTGELFF